Following are 20 T cell receptor beta chains from one sample sequenced in a study of CD8 T cells in Susac syndrome. RNA amounts of about 0.5 to 1 ug underwent reverse transcription with random hexamers. Each CDR3 protein is one row after TCRdb ran MiXCR on the immunoSEQ multiplex PCR reads. The profile shows about 190,000 distinct CDR3 sequences, about 95% of them singletons. Sequenced input: CD8+ T cells from PBMCs. The receptors come from a human donor with Susac syndrome.

The genes are TRBV9 and TRBJ2-2, with TRBD2 matching 7 bases. CDR3 length: 15 amino acids. V was clipped by 0 bases and J by 6 bases; unmatched bases: 5. Germline V CDR1 and CDR2: SGDLS, YYNGEE. In DNA, the CDR3 is TGTGCCAGCAGCGTAGCGGGCGGGAGCGCCGGGGAGCTGTTTTTT. Amino acid sequence: CASSVAGGSAGELFF.

The chain combines TRBV9 with TRBJ2-1; no clear D. Germline CDR1 and CDR2: SGDLS and YYNGEE. Trimming pared 0 bases from V and 8 bases from J, leaving 9 bases between. This CDR3 spans 13 amino acids. This chain's CDR3 is CASSVVSGDEQFF. CDR3 bases: TGTGCCAGCAGCGTAGTAAGTGGGGATGAGCAGTTCTTC.

The V call is TRBV2, the J call TRBJ2-1; the D call may be TRBD1 or TRBD2 (5 bases each). With 6 bases removed from V and 3 bases from J, the gap between germline ends came to 18 bases. Germline V gene lookup returns CDR1 SNHLY and CDR2 FYNNEI. The CDR3 is made up of 16 amino acids. CDR3 protein: CASSQVGQRVYNEQFF. CDR3 DNA sequence: TGTGCCAGCAGCCAGGTGGGGCAGAGGGTCTACAATGAGCAGTTCTTC.

The chain joins TRBV20-1 to TRBJ2-7; 9 bases match TRBD1. V dropped 5 bases and J dropped 3; count of bases not matched to a gene: 11. CDR1 is DFQATT, CDR2 SNEGSKA, per germline (reference sequence). CDR3 size: 15 residues. The CDR3, as DNA: TGCAGTGCTCCAAGCCGGGACAGGGTAGACTACGAGCAGTACTTC. This codes for CSAPSRDRVDYEQYF.

J is TRBJ2-3 and V is TRBV3-1, with D hard to call. Trimming took off 4 bases at V and 4 bases at J, with 12 bases between the two ends. The length of the CDR3 is 14 residues. CDR1 and CDR2 from the germline V gene are LGHDT and YNNKEL (reference sequence). CDR3 loop: CASSRTAFSDTQYF. DNA for the CDR3: TGTGCCAGCAGCCGGACGGCATTCTCAGATACGCAGTATTTT.

The chain uses TRBV4-1 and TRBJ2-7, with 9 bases matching TRBD1. In germline, CDR1 is MGHRA, CDR2 YSYEKL. CDR3 length: 15 residues. The V gene end was trimmed by 0 bases and the J gene end by 3 bases; junction bases not matched to a gene: 3. The CDR3 is CASSQDGTGYYEQYF. The CDR3 DNA reads as TGCGCCAGCAGCCAAGATGGGACAGGGTACTACGAGCAGTACTTC.

This clonotype was recorded only once. This rearrangement joins TRBV27 to TRBJ2-7; D ambiguous. Germline V gene sequence: CDR1 MNHEY, CDR2 SMNVEV (reference sequence). Trimming removed 0 bases from V and 8 bases from J, with 32 bases in between. The CDR3 sequence is 20 residues long. CDR3: CASSLSDRVDKSECIMQQYF. CDR3 DNA: TGTGCCAGCAGTTTATCCGATCGGGTCGACAAGTCCGAGTGTATTATGCAGCAGTACTTC.

The chain is built from TRBV19 and TRBJ1-5; TRBD1 might be the D (5 bases). Germline CDR1 LNHDA, CDR2 SQIVND (reference sequence). The CDR3 consists of 13 residues. Trimming took off 7 bases at V and 2 bases at J, with 9 bases between the two ends. The CDR3 loop is CASKSQGNQPQHF. CDR3 DNA sequence: TGTGCCAGTAAATCACAGGGCAATCAGCCCCAGCATTTT.

This clonotype was seen only a few times. This CDR3 reads CASSVGTATYEQYF. CDR3 DNA: TGTGCCAGCAGTGTCGGGACTGCAACCTACGAGCAGTACTTC. The J gene is TRBJ2-7, the V gene TRBV12-3 or TRBV12-4, with D perhaps matching TRBD2 (6 bases). The V end was cut by 5 bases, the J end by 2 bases, with 13 bases between. There are 14 residues in the CDR3.

The V call is TRBV4-1, the J call TRBJ2-7; TRBD2 matches at 12 bases. V dropped 3 bases and J dropped 3; count of bases not matched to a gene: 3. CDR3 length equals 15 residues. Germline V gene data show CDR1 as MGHRA and CDR2 as YSYEKL. CDR3 residues: CASSHLTSGGYEQYF. CDR3 nucleotide sequence: TGCGCCAGCAGCCATCTGACTAGCGGGGGCTACGAGCAGTACTTC.

This chain's CDR3 is CAYSQGMSTDTQYF. The CDR3 region has the DNA TGTGCCTACTCACAGGGGATGAGCACAGATACGCAGTATTTT. This chain links TRBV30 with TRBJ2-3, with 7 bases aligning to TRBD1. The CDR3 loop spans 14 amino acids. V lost 7 bases to trimming and J lost 0 bases; unmatched junction nucleotides: 7. Germline loops: CDR1 GTSNPN, CDR2 SVGIG (reference sequence).

Only a few counts were recorded for this clonotype. This rearrangement joins TRBV4-2 to TRBJ2-2; unclear D gene. Trimming stripped 4 bases from V and 0 bases from J, with 9 bases between. CDR1 is LGHNA, CDR2 YNFKEQ, per germline. The CDR3 has 15 amino acids. The CDR3 nucleotides read TGTGCCAGCAGCCTCCAAGTTTCGAACACCGGGGAGCTGTTTTTT. Protein sequence: CASSLQVSNTGELFF.

The chain has TRBV18 and TRBJ2-2; D remains unclear. V was shortened by 2 bases and J by 6 bases, with 10 bases between the two germline ends. The CDR3 spans 14 residues. Germline V CDR1 and CDR2: KGHSH, LQKENI. This CDR3 is CASSPTDRPGELFF. The CDR3 DNA reads TGTGCCAGCTCACCAACGGACCGGCCCGGGGAGCTGTTTTTT.

The V gene is TRBV30, the J gene TRBJ2-3; either TRBD1 or TRBD2 may fit D (5 bases each). Germline lookup yields CDR1 GTSNPN and CDR2 SVGIG (reference sequence). The CDR3 length is 19 residues. V dropped 0 bases and J dropped 0 bases, with 22 bases sitting between them. In DNA form, the CDR3 reads TGTGCCTGGAGTGTACTTTACGGGACCAAACCAACTAGCACAGATACGCAGTATTTT. Protein product: CAWSVLYGTKPTSTDTQYF. The entire variable domain, with the rest obtained from reference TRBV30 and TRBJ2-3, is as follows: SQTIHQWPATLVQPVGSPLSLECTVEGTSNPNLYWYRQAAGRGLQLLFYSVGIGQISSEVPQNLSASRPQDRQFILSSKKLLLSDSGFYLCAWSVLYGTKPTSTDTQYFGPGTRLTVL.

The V and J genes are TRBV5-1 and TRBJ2-7; possible D gene TRBD1, 5 bases. This CDR3 contains 13 residues. V was clipped by 8 bases and J by 2 bases, with 14 bases between them. Looked up from germline, CDR1 is SGHRS and CDR2 is YFSETQ. Written as DNA, the CDR3 is TGCGCCAGTGGCGACAGCAACACCTACGAGCAGTACTTC. Translating it yields CASGDSNTYEQYF.

V and J are TRBV7-8 and TRBJ1-1; D is possibly TRBD1 (5 bases). This CDR3 is built from 16 residues. Germline V lookup: CDR1 SGHVS, CDR2 FQNEAQ. The V end was cut by 4 bases, the J end by 1 base, with 16 bases between. CDR3 DNA sequence: TGTGCCAGCAGCTCTACCCACCCTCAGGGGAACACTGAAGCTTTCTTT. Residues: CASSSTHPQGNTEAFF. The complete variable domain, with remaining parts taken from reference TRBV7-8 and TRBJ1-1, reads GAGVSQSPRYKVAKRGQDVALRCDPISGHVSLFWYQQALGQGPEFLTYFQNEAQLDKSGLPSDRFFAERPEGSVSTLKIQRTQQEDSAVYLCASSSTHPQGNTEAFFGQGTRLTVV.

This chain joins TRBV5-4 and TRBJ1-2; perhaps TRBD1 as D (5 bases). Germline lookup yields CDR1 SGHNT and CDR2 YYREEE (reference sequence). The CDR3 runs 14 residues. V shed 2 bases and J shed 11 bases, with 19 bases lying between them. CDR3 DNA: TGTGCCAGCAGCTTCCGGGACGATGAGAGGTTTTACACCTTC. Its translation is CASSFRDDERFYTF.

J is TRBJ2-5 and V is TRBV9, with D possibly TRBD2 on 5 matching bases. With 1 base removed from V and 5 bases from J, the gap between germline ends came to 12 bases. CDR3 length: 14 residues. Looked up from germline, CDR1 is SGDLS and CDR2 is YYNGEE. In DNA form, the CDR3 reads TGTGCCAGCAGCGTATCGGGGAGTGTTGAGACCCAGTACTTC. This encodes CASSVSGSVETQYF.

The chain couples TRBV20-1 to TRBJ2-3; unclear D gene. CDR1 and CDR2 (germline): DFQATT, SNEGSKA (reference sequence). The CDR3 has 14 amino acids. Trimming took off 1 base at V and 1 base at J, with 9 bases between the two ends. The CDR3 spells CSARGLVRTDTQYF. Here the CDR3 DNA reads TGCAGTGCTAGAGGATTGGTCCGCACAGATACGCAGTATTTT.

The V and J genes are TRBV9 and TRBJ1-5; D might be TRBD1 (5 bases). V was shortened by 5 bases and J by 1 base, with 16 bases between the two germline ends. Germline V lookup: CDR1 SGDLS, CDR2 YYNGEE. This CDR3 contains 16 residues. The CDR3 protein is CASRLVGGWSNQPQHF. CDR3 nucleotides: TGTGCCAGCAGACTAGTCGGGGGTTGGAGCAATCAGCCCCAGCATTTT.